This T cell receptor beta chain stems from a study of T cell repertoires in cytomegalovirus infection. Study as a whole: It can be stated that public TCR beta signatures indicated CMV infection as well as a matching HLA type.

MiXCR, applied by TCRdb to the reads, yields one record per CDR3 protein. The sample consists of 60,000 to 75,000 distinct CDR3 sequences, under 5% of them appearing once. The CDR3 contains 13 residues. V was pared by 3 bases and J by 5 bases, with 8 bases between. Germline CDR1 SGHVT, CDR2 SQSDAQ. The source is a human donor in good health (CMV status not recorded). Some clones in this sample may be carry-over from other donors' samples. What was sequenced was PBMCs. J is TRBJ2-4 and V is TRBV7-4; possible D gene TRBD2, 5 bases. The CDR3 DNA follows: TGTGCCAGCAGCTTTCTCGGGGAAAACATTCAGTACTTC. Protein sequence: CASSFLGENIQYF.